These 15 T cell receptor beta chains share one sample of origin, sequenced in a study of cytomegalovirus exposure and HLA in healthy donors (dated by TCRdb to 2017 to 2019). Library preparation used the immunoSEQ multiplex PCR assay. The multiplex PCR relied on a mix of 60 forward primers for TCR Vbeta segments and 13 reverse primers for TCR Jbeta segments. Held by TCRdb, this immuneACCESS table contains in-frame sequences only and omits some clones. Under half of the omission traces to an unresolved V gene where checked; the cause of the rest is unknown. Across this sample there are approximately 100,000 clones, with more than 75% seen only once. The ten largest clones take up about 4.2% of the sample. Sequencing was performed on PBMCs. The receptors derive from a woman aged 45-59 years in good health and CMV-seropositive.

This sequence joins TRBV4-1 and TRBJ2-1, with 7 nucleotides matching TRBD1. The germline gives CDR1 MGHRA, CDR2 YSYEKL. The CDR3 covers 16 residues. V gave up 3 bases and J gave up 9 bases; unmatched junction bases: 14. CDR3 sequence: CASSHPRQGERGEQFF. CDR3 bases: TGCGCCAGCAGCCACCCCCGGCAGGGGGAGAGGGGTGAGCAGTTCTTC.

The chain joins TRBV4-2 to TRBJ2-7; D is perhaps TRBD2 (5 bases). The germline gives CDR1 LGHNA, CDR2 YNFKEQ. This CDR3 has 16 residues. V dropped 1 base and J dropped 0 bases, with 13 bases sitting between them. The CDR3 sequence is CASSQAAGRGSYEQYF. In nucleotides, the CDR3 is TGTGCCAGCAGCCAAGCTGCGGGTCGAGGCTCCTACGAGCAGTACTTC.

This CDR3 reads CASTIRAGDYGYTF. The DNA of the CDR3 is TGTGCCAGCACCATCAGGGCAGGAGACTATGGCTACACCTTC. The chain recombines TRBV2 with TRBJ1-2; TRBD1 might be the D (5 bases). Trimming pared 7 bases from V and 3 bases from J, leaving 15 bases between. CDR3 length equals 14 residues. Germline CDR1 reads SNHLY; CDR2 reads FYNNEI. The full variable domain, with the rest looked up from reference TRBV2 and TRBJ1-2, is EPEVTQTPSHQVTQMGQEVILRCVPISNHLYFYWYRQILGQKVEFLVSFYNNEISEKSEIFDDQFSVERPDGSNFTLKIRSTKLEDSAMYFCASTIRAGDYGYTFGSGTRLTVV.

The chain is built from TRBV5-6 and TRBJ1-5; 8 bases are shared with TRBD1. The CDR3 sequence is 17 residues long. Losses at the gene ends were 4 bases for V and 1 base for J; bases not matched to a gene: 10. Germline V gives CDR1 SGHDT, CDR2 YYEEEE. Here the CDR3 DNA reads TGTGCCAGCAGCGATTGGACAGGGCTGGGAAGCAATCAGCCCCAGCATTTT. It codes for CASSDWTGLGSNQPQHF.

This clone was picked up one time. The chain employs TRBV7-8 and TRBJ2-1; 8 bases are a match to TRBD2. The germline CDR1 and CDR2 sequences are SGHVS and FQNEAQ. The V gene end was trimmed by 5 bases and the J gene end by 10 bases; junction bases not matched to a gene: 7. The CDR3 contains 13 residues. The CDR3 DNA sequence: TGTGCCAGCAGCCCAGACCCTAGCGGGGAGCAGTTCTTC. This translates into CASSPDPSGEQFF.

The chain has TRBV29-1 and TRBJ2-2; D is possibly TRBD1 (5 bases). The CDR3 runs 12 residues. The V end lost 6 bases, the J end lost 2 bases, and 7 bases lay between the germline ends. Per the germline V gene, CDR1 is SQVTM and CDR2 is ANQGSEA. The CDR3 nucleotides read TGCAGCGTACAGGTTAACACCGGGGAGCTGTTTTTT. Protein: CSVQVNTGELFF.

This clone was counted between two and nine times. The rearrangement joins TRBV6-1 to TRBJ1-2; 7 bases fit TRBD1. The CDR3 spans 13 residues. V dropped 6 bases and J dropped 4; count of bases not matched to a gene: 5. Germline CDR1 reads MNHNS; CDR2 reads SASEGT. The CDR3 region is CASSLGQTYGYTF. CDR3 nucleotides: TGTGCCAGCAGCCTGGGACAGACCTATGGCTACACCTTC.

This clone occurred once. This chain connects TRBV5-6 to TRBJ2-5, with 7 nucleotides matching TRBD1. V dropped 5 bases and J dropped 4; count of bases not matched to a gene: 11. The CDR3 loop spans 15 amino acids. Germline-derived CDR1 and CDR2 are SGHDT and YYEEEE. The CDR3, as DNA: TGTGCCAGCAGGACTACTTCGAGGGGGCGAGAGACCCAGTACTTC. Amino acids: CASRTTSRGRETQYF.

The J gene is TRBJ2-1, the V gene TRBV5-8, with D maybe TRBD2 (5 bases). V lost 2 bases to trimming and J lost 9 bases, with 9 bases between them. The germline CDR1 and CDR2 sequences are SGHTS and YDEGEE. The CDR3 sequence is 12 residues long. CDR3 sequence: CASSLWEFEQFF. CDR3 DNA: TGTGCCAGCAGCTTATGGGAGTTTGAGCAGTTCTTC.

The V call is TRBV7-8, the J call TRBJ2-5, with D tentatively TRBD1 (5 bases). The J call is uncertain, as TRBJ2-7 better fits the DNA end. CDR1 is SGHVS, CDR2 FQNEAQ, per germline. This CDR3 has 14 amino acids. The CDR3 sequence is CASGTTVPMYEQYF. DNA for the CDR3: TGTGCCAGCGGAACGACAGTACCTATGTACGAGCAGTACTTC.

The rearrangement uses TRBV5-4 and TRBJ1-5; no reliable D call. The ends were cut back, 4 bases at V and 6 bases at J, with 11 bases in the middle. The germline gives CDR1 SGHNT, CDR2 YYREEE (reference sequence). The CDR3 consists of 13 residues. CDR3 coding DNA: TGTGCCAGCAGCCTGGGTACGGGTCAGCCCCAGCATTTT. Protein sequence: CASSLGTGQPQHF.

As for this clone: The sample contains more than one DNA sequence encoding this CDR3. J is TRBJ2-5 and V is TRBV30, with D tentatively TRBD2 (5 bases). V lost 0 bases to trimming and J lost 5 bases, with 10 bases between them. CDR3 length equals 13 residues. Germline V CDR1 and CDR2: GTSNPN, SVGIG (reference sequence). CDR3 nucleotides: TGTGCCTGGAGTGTCAGACTAAGGGAGACCCAGTACTTC. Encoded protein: CAWSVRLRETQYF. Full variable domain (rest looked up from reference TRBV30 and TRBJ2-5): SQTIHQWPATLVQPVGSPLSLECTVEGTSNPNLYWYRQAAGRGLQLLFYSVGIGQISSEVPQNLSASRPQDRQFILSSKKLLLSDSGFYLCAWSVRLRETQYFGPGTRLLVL.

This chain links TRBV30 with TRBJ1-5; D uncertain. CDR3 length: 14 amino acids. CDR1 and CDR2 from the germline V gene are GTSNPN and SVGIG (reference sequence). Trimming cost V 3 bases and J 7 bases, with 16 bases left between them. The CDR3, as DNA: TGTGCCTGGAGCGCAGCTTCGAGAGGACAGCCCCAGCATTTT. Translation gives CAWSAASRGQPQHF. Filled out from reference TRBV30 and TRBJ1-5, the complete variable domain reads SQTIHQWPATLVQPVGSPLSLECTVEGTSNPNLYWYRQAAGRGLQLLFYSVGIGQISSEVPQNLSASRPQDRQFILSSKKLLLSDSGFYLCAWSAASRGQPQHFGDGTRLSIL.

The CDR3 DNA is TGTGCCAGCAGCCCCCTTGGGGGAGGGTACGAGCAGTACTTC. Translation: CASSPLGGGYEQYF. The chain joins TRBV11-2 to TRBJ2-7; 7 nucleotides match TRBD2. Germline assignment: CDR1 SGHAT and CDR2 FQNNGV. Trimming took 5 bases from V and 4 from J; bases not matched to a gene: 8. The CDR3 runs 14 residues.

The CDR3: CSVKGQGGVLLRMNTEAFF. In nucleotides, the CDR3 is TGCAGCGTCAAGGGACAGGGTGGGGTTCTACTCCGGATGAACACTGAAGCTTTCTTT. The chain couples TRBV29-1 to TRBJ1-1; 9 bases match TRBD1. The CDR3 has 19 amino acids. J was trimmed by 0 bases and V by 6 bases; bases with no gene match: 20. Germline CDR1 and CDR2: SQVTM and ANQGSEA.